This passage covers 30 T cell receptor beta chains from one sample sequenced in a study of blood T cell repertoires in COVID-19. TCRdb keeps only in-frame clones here, not all; method: immunoSEQ multiplex PCR. This table holds 400,000 to 550,000 clones, 75% to 90% found once. The sample was peripheral blood. The receptors come from a woman under 40 with acute or convalescent COVID-19.

The chain employs TRBV6-5 and TRBJ1-5, with TRBD1 matching over 9 bases. This CDR3 contains 15 residues. Losses at the gene ends were 5 bases for V and 6 bases for J; bases not matched to a gene: 8. CDR1 MNHEY and CDR2 SVGAGI come from the germline V gene. The CDR3 spells CASSTGQGRGQPQHF. In nucleotides, the CDR3 is TGTGCCAGCAGTACTGGACAGGGGAGGGGTCAGCCCCAGCATTTT.

CDR3 region: CASNKRVYQETQYF. Here the CDR3 DNA reads TGTGCCAGCAATAAGCGCGTGTACCAAGAGACCCAGTACTTC. This sequence joins TRBV2 and TRBJ2-5, with unresolved D. The germline CDR1 and CDR2 sequences are SNHLY and FYNNEI. There are 14 residues in the CDR3. Trimming removed 7 bases from V and 0 bases from J, with 12 bases in between.

The chain joins TRBV10-3 to TRBJ2-5, with D tentatively TRBD2 (6 bases). Trimming shortened V by 6 bases and J by 5 bases, and 13 bases separated the two germline ends. Per the germline V gene, CDR1 is ENHRY and CDR2 is SYGVKD. This CDR3 has 13 residues. DNA of the CDR3: TGTGCCATCAGGGGGACCGCGGGGGAGACCCAGTACTTC. This gives the protein CAIRGTAGETQYF.

This chain links TRBV12-5 with TRBJ1-2; perhaps TRBD1 as D (5 bases). The CDR3 is 12 residues long. V was pared by 3 bases and J by 8 bases, with 10 bases between. The germline V gene encodes CDR1 LGHNT and CDR2 FRNRAP. The CDR3 protein is CASGFRDGGYTF. CDR3 nucleotides: TGTGCTAGTGGTTTCAGGGATGGGGGCTACACCTTC. Based on the CDR3 plus reference TRBV12-5 and TRBJ1-2, the full variable domain is DARVTQTPRHKVTEMGQEVTMRCQPILGHNTVFWYRQTMMQGLELLAYFRNRAPLDDSGMPKDRFSAEMPDATLATLKIQPSEPRDSAVYFCASGFRDGGYTFGSGTRLTVV.

The chain is built from TRBV6-5 and TRBJ2-2; D possibly corresponds to TRBD2 (6 bases). The V gene lost 2 bases and the J gene lost 1 base, with 8 bases spanning the gap. CDR1 and CDR2 (germline): MNHEY, SVGAGI. This CDR3 is 15 amino acids long. CDR3 nucleotide sequence: TGTGCCAGCAGTTACCGGGGGAAGAACACCGGGGAGCTGTTTTTT. This gives the protein CASSYRGKNTGELFF.

This clone was observed a single time. The chain combines TRBV6-6 with TRBJ1-2; 9 bases match TRBD1. The V and J ends lost 8 bases and 8 bases, in that order; junction bases with no gene match: 6. The CDR3 totals 12 residues. CDR1 and CDR2 from the germline V gene are MNHNY and SVGAGI (reference sequence). CDR3 DNA sequence: TGTGCCAGCGCCACAGGGGGCGACGGCTACACCTTC. Residues: CASATGGDGYTF.

The chain joins TRBV27 to TRBJ2-1; the D gene is possibly TRBD2 (5 bases). Trimming took 2 bases from V and 0 from J, leaving 5 bases between them. This CDR3 has 14 residues. Germline loops: CDR1 MNHEY, CDR2 SMNVEV (reference sequence). This CDR3 is CASSLGSSYNEQFF. In DNA, the CDR3 is TGTGCCAGCAGTTTAGGGAGCTCCTACAATGAGCAGTTCTTC.

The chain carries TRBV27 and TRBJ2-1; D is unclear. In germline, CDR1 is MNHEY, CDR2 SMNVEV (reference sequence). V lost 4 bases and J 8 bases, leaving 9 bases between the germline ends. CDR3 length equals 12 residues. The CDR3 is CASSSARHEQFF. The CDR3 coding sequence is TGTGCCAGCAGTTCCGCCAGGCATGAGCAGTTCTTC.

This clone occurred once. The sample contains more than one DNA sequence encoding this CDR3. The DNA for the CDR3 is TGTGCCAGCAGTTTGGACAGGGGAAATCAGCCCCAGCATTTT. Protein sequence: CASSLDRGNQPQHF. The chain couples TRBV6-5 to TRBJ1-5; 9 bases align to TRBD1. CDR3 length equals 14 residues. In germline, CDR1 is MNHEY, CDR2 SVGAGI. The junction had 2 bases not matched to a gene; V was cut back by 4 bases and J by 4 bases.

The chain has TRBV5-1 and TRBJ2-1; D might be TRBD1 (6 bases). From germline, CDR1 is SGHRS and CDR2 YFSETQ. The CDR3 runs to 14 residues. V shed 2 bases and J shed 5 bases, with 11 bases lying between them. CDR3 nucleotides: TGCGCCAGCAGCTTTTTATGGACAGACAATGAGCAGTTCTTC. It specifies CASSFLWTDNEQFF.

The chain is built from TRBV9 and TRBJ2-3; D is possibly TRBD2 (7 bases). The CDR3 length is 17 residues. CDR1 and CDR2 from the germline V gene are SGDLS and YYNGEE. V lost 1 base to trimming and J lost 2 bases, with 17 bases between them. Here the CDR3 reads CASSVSGGGPHTDTQYF. Here the CDR3 DNA reads TGTGCCAGCAGCGTAAGTGGGGGGGGGCCTCACACAGATACGCAGTATTTT. Based on the CDR3 plus reference TRBV9 and TRBJ2-3, the full variable domain is DSGVTQTPKHLITATGQRVTLRCSPRSGDLSVYWYQQSLDQGLQFLIQYYNGEERAKGNILERFSAQQFPDLHSELNLSSLELGDSALYFCASSVSGGGPHTDTQYFGPGTRLTVL.

This clone was recorded once. The rearrangement links TRBV3-1 (or the pseudogene TRBV3-2) to TRBJ1-2; D possibly corresponds to TRBD1 (5 bases). The CDR3 runs to 12 residues. Trimming took off 5 bases at V and 5 bases at J, with 9 bases between the two ends. Germline V gene sequence: CDR1 LGHDT, CDR2 YNNKEL (reference sequence). CDR3 sequence: CASSAREYGYTF. DNA for the CDR3: TGTGCCAGCAGCGCCAGGGAATATGGCTACACCTTC.

CDR3 nucleotide sequence: TGTGCCAGCAGTCTGGGACAGTTGAACACAGATACGCAGTATTTT. This gives the protein CASSLGQLNTDTQYF. The chain couples TRBV2 to TRBJ2-3, with 7 nucleotides matching TRBD1. The CDR3 covers 15 residues. The V gene end was trimmed by 5 bases and the J gene end by 2 bases; junction bases not matched to a gene: 7. Germline lookup yields CDR1 SNHLY and CDR2 FYNNEI. Complete variable domain (other parts from reference TRBV2 and TRBJ2-3): EPEVTQTPSHQVTQMGQEVILRCVPISNHLYFYWYRQILGQKVEFLVSFYNNEISEKSEIFDDQFSVERPDGSNFTLKIRSTKLEDSAMYFCASSLGQLNTDTQYFGPGTRLTVL.

The chain couples TRBV27 to TRBJ2-1, with 9 nucleotides matching TRBD2. V was clipped by 6 bases and J by 4 bases; unmatched bases: 10. CDR3 length: 16 amino acids. Germline V gives CDR1 MNHEY, CDR2 SMNVEV (reference sequence). The DNA of the CDR3 is TGTGCCAGCAGCTCAACCGGGACTAGCTGGTACAATGAGCAGTTCTTC. Its translation is CASSSTGTSWYNEQFF.

The chain uses TRBV7-6 and TRBJ2-3; D is possibly TRBD1 (5 bases). The length of the CDR3 is 13 residues. Germline V gene data show CDR1 as SGHVS and CDR2 as FNYEAQ. Trimming took 0 bases from V and 6 from J, leaving 7 bases between them. The CDR3 DNA follows: TGTGCCAGCAGCTTAGCGGGGCACGATACGCAGTATTTT. Its translation: CASSLAGHDTQYF. The variable domain in full, completed from reference TRBV7-6 and TRBJ2-3, reads GAGVSQSPRYKVTKRGQDVALRCDPISGHVSLYWYRQALGQGPEFLTYFNYEAQQDKSGLPNDRFSAERPEGSISTLTIQRTEQRDSAMYRCASSLAGHDTQYFGPGTRLTVL.

The V and J genes are TRBV6-5 and TRBJ1-6; a possible D gene is TRBD1 (6 bases). Germline values: CDR1 MNHEY, CDR2 SVGAGI. V dropped 6 bases and J dropped 13 bases, with 22 bases sitting between them. The CDR3 consists of 15 residues. CDR3 protein: CASSNLPTGPIPLHF. CDR3 nucleotides: TGTGCCAGCAGCAACCTACCCACAGGGCCCATTCCCCTCCACTTT.

The V call is TRBV5-6, the J call TRBJ1-3; tentative D call: TRBD1 (6 bases). The CDR3 has 13 residues. Deletions cut 4 bases from V and 8 bases from J, with 13 bases between. CDR1 is SGHDT, CDR2 YYEEEE, per germline. CDR3 residues: CASSDRDTYTIYF. CDR3 nucleotides: TGTGCCAGCAGCGACCGGGACACTTACACCATATATTTT.

The chain carries TRBV4-1 and TRBJ2-7; D ambiguous. The CDR3 covers 15 residues. The germline gives CDR1 MGHRA, CDR2 YSYEKL. V lost 0 bases and J 4 bases, leaving 13 bases between the germline ends. CDR3 bases: TGCGCCAGCAGCCAAGATAGTCTCGGGTCGTACGAGCAGTACTTC. As protein: CASSQDSLGSYEQYF.

This chain connects TRBV24-1 to TRBJ1-4; maybe TRBD1 (5 bases). V lost 0 bases and J 14 bases, leaving 12 bases between the germline ends. The CDR3 has 13 amino acids. CDR1 is KGHDR, CDR2 SFDVKD, per germline. CDR3 loop: CATSDLKGMRLFF. The CDR3 DNA follows: TGTGCCACCAGTGATTTGAAGGGGATGCGTCTGTTTTTT.

The V gene is TRBV2, the J gene TRBJ1-4; 7 bases line up with TRBD1. The CDR3 extends over 15 amino acids. Germline V gene lookup returns CDR1 SNHLY and CDR2 FYNNEI. With V trimmed by 7 bases and J by 3 bases, 8 bases remained unmatched. The CDR3 reads CASTARTGANEKLFF. CDR3 DNA: TGTGCCAGCACAGCAAGGACAGGTGCTAATGAAAAACTGTTTTTT.

The chain links TRBV7-9 to TRBJ2-6; a weak D match, TRBD1 (6 bases). The CDR3 covers 18 residues. The V gene lost 5 bases and the J gene lost 0 bases, with 17 bases spanning the gap. From germline, CDR1 is SEHNR and CDR2 FQNEAQ (reference sequence). In DNA form, the CDR3 reads TGTGCCAGCAGCCGCGACAGGCGGACGGGCTCTGGGGCCAACGTCCTGACTTTC. This translates into CASSRDRRTGSGANVLTF.

This sequence joins TRBV27 and TRBJ2-3; 10 nucleotides match TRBD1. Unmatched junction bases numbered 3, after V lost 6 bases and J lost 0 bases. CDR1 is MNHEY and CDR2 is SMNVEV in the germline V gene (reference sequence). The CDR3 runs to 15 residues. The CDR3: CASRRQGASTDTQYF. The CDR3 coding sequence is TGTGCCAGCAGGAGACAGGGGGCGAGCACAGATACGCAGTATTTT.

For this clone: The junction differs from germline at one of its ends, possibly a read error. In DNA form, the CDR3 reads TGCGTCAATTCCGACAGGACCAGCACAGATACGCAGTATTTT. Protein product: CVNSDRTSTDTQYF. The gene calls are TRBV2 and TRBJ2-3, with D perhaps matching TRBD1 (6 bases). The germline V gene encodes CDR1 SNHLY and CDR2 FYNNEI. The CDR3 has 14 residues.

The rearrangement links TRBV28 to TRBJ2-5, with D perhaps matching TRBD2 (6 bases). This CDR3 region has 14 residues. Trimming shortened V by 2 bases and J by 5 bases, and 12 bases separated the two germline ends. The V gene's germline CDR1 is MDHEN and CDR2 SYDVKM. This CDR3 reads CASSLGGDRETQYF. The CDR3 bases are TGTGCCAGCAGTTTAGGAGGGGATCGCGAGACCCAGTACTTC. Using reference TRBV28 and TRBJ2-5 for the parts outside the CDR3, the full variable domain is DVKVTQSSRYLVKRTGEKVFLECVQDMDHENMFWYRQDPGLGLRLIYFSYDVKMKEKGDIPEGYSVSREKKERFSLILESASTNQTSMYLCASSLGGDRETQYFGPGTRLLVL.

The gene calls are TRBV3-1 (or the pseudogene TRBV3-2) and TRBJ2-3; D is possibly TRBD2 (5 bases). Between the trimmed V and J ends, which lost 4 bases and 1 base, there was a span of 12 bases. CDR1 is LGHDT, CDR2 YNNKEL, per germline (reference sequence). The CDR3 runs to 15 residues. CDR3: CASSPRVGGTDTQYF. As DNA, the CDR3 is TGTGCCAGCAGCCCGCGGGTAGGAGGCACAGATACGCAGTATTTT.

The sample holds one count of this clone. Since no conserved phenylalanine or tryptophan closes the CDR3, a read error is the likely cause. It is unclear where the CDR3 begins or ends on the DNA, so no DNA is shown, and the CDR3 is as TCRdb lists it. The gene calls are TRBV28 and TRBJ1-2; TRBD1, the D gene given by the table, was not confirmed from the DNA. The CDR3 has 13 residues if both end residues are counted. Per the germline V gene, CDR1 is MDHEN and CDR2 is SYDVKM. The CDR3: CASSLNLDRGLSL.

The gene calls are TRBV3-1 (or the pseudogene TRBV3-2) and TRBJ2-1; 12 nucleotides line up with TRBD2. With 4 bases clipped from V and 8 bases from J, the junction kept 12 bases outside the gene matches. Germline V gene data show CDR1 as LGHDT and CDR2 as YNNKEL (reference sequence). There are 17 residues in the CDR3. The CDR3 is CASSPHRGTSGPDEQFF. CDR3 DNA: TGTGCCAGCAGCCCCCACCGGGGGACTAGCGGGCCCGATGAGCAGTTCTTC.

V and J are TRBV5-1 and TRBJ1-3; TRBD1 matches 7 bases. The CDR3 spans 17 residues. V lost 4 bases, J lost 0 bases, and 10 bases stayed unmatched. Germline values: CDR1 SGHRS, CDR2 YFSETQ. The CDR3 spells CASSPQSGQFSGNTIYF. The DNA of the CDR3 is TGCGCCAGCAGCCCACAATCGGGACAGTTCTCTGGAAACACCATATATTTT.

This sequence joins TRBV10-1 and TRBJ1-1; a weak D match, TRBD1 (5 bases). Germline V gene sequence: CDR1 WNHNN, CDR2 SYGVQD (reference sequence). This CDR3 has 13 amino acids. With 6 bases removed from V and 2 bases from J, the gap between germline ends came to 10 bases. In nucleotides, the CDR3 is TGCGCCAGCAGACTCGACAGCAACACTGAAGCTTTCTTT. Protein product: CASRLDSNTEAFF.

This clone was seen a few times. The gene calls are TRBV28 and TRBJ2-7; 9 positions agree with TRBD1. This CDR3 has 15 residues. Looked up from germline, CDR1 is MDHEN and CDR2 is SYDVKM. The J segment lost 5 bases and the V segment lost 7 bases, leaving 12 bases of the junction unmatched. As DNA, the CDR3 is TGTGCCAGCACCCCCCATTCGGACAGGGGCGACGAGCAGTACTTC. Encoded protein: CASTPHSDRGDEQYF.